One T cell receptor beta chain is described in this entry. What it binds is not known. The data belong to a study of shared clonotypes between healthy human individuals. Study results and limitations: The diversity represented, both genetic and in exposure history, was limited by few donors.

Produced via immunoSEQ multiplex PCR; TCRdb's table is partial and in-frame only. Here the sample spans roughly 2.2 million clones, approximately 95% being singletons. The V gene end was trimmed by 3 bases and the J gene end by 6 bases; junction bases not matched to a gene: 4. The CDR3 contains 15 residues. CDR1 is SGDLS and CDR2 is YYNGEE in the germline V gene. The TCR was taken from a man younger than 35 in good health. Some clones in this sample may be carry-over from other donors' samples. The sequencing input was naive CD4+ T cells from PBMCs. Subset noted: CD45RA+ positively selected. This rearrangement joins TRBV9 to TRBJ2-3; the match to TRBD2 covers 13 bases. The CDR3 DNA reads TGTGCCAGCAGCGGGACTAGCGGGAGCTGGGATACGCAGTATTTT. It translates to CASSGTSGSWDTQYF.